This T cell receptor (beta chain) is drawn from a study of cytomegalovirus exposure and HLA in healthy donors. Background on the study: Caucasian-associated ancestry cluster membership applied to about 77% of several hundred genotyped donors.

Regarding this clone: Its antigen is as yet unknown.

General study findings and limits: Overall, roughly 150 TCR beta chains were annotated as cytomegalovirus-associated.

This CDR3 region has 14 residues. Germline V gene sequence: CDR1 MDHEN, CDR2 SYDVKM. V dropped 3 bases and J dropped 4 bases, with 10 bases sitting between them. Primers included in the PCR were 60 Vbeta and 13 Jbeta primers. Assay: immunoSEQ multiplex PCR; the TCRdb copy retains only in-frame clones and omits some. Of more than 100,000 clones listed, approximately 78% are singletons. The V gene is TRBV28, the J gene TRBJ1-5, with D possibly TRBD1 on 5 matching bases. This TCR came from a woman aged 50 to 60 in good health and CMV-seropositive. Source material: PBMCs. CDR3 sequence (DNA): TGTGCCAGCAGTTTGTCCAGGGTGAATCAGCCCCAGCATTTT. It specifies CASSLSRVNQPQHF.